This TCR beta chain was sequenced in a study of early T cells in non-severe SARS-CoV-2 infection. Study-wide context: Bulk RNA from unsorted whole blood was sequenced; chains were unpaired. Broader study findings: Matching results from VDJdb favored anti-spike CD8 responses, leaving private and CD4 specificities undetected.

The CDR3 extends over 14 amino acids. The V end lost 0 bases, the J end lost 2 bases, and 8 bases lay between the germline ends. CDR1 SEHNR and CDR2 FQNEAQ come from the germline V gene (reference sequence). In this sample, this clonotype turned up many times. Its antigen is unknown. As part of library construction, unique molecular identifiers were attached to individual cDNA molecules. TCRdb re-derived calls from the 5' RACE reads in MiXCR, one entry per CDR3 protein. The data contain approximately 76,000 distinct CDR3 sequences, about 11% of them singletons. The chain couples TRBV7-9 to TRBJ2-7; no clear D gene. This clonotype was sampled from an adult who was a healthcare worker with PCR-confirmed SARS-CoV-2 infection or an uninfected control (not recorded which). The specimen sequenced was whole blood. CDR3 sequence (DNA): TGTGCCAGCAGCTTAGCGGGGTCCGCCTACGAGCAGTACTTC. It is translated as CASSLAGSAYEQYF.